A single T cell receptor beta chain is shown here with its context. The sample belongs to a study of cytotoxic CD8 clonotypes in ibrutinib-treated CLL. V shed 6 bases and J shed 3 bases, with 21 bases lying between them. Germline V gene sequence: CDR1 MDHEN, CDR2 SYDVKM. This CDR3 region has 17 residues. Some clones are missing from TCRdb's copy, which holds only in-frame ones; the method was immunoSEQ multiplex PCR. The table shows approximately 57,000 clones, with roughly 50% occurring only once. The genes are TRBV28 and TRBJ1-3, with D perhaps matching TRBD1 (5 bases). The source of this sequence is a human donor with chronic lymphocytic leukemia. The specimen was PBMCs, collected after 24 months of ibrutinib treatment. The CDR3 loop is CASSLPLAGVSGNTIYF. The DNA for the CDR3 is TGTGCCAGCAGCCTCCCCTTAGCGGGGGTTAGTGGAAACACCATATATTTT. Filled out from reference TRBV28 and TRBJ1-3, the complete variable domain reads DVKVTQSSRYLVKRTGEKVFLECVQDMDHENMFWYRQDPGLGLRLIYFSYDVKMKEKGDIPEGYSVSREKKERFSLILESASTNQTSMYLCASSLPLAGVSGNTIYFGEGSWLTVV.